A single TCR beta chain is shown here with its context. Its antigen remains unidentified. There are no base qualities to consult, and no much larger clone falls within one base. The donors were healthy, HIV-negative adults with no recently reported acute infections or vaccinations. All donors were Caucasian adults living in Nashville, Tennessee, USA. Magnetic negative selection was used to enrich CD4+ T cells, after which naive cells were positively selected on CD45RA and the negative fraction became the memory subset. Blood was collected by leukapheresis, and PBMCs were isolated by Ficoll-Histopaque density gradient centrifugation and then cryopreserved in liquid nitrogen vapor phase. Purity and quantity of every magnetically sorted T cell population were checked by analytical flow cytometry. Genomic DNA was isolated from each sorted fraction and quantified by UV absorbance on a Nanodrop 2000c. These data belong to a study of shared clonotypes between healthy human individuals (dated by TCRdb to the early 2020s). With regard to the full study: The cohort included a few men and a couple of women between 18 and 49 years of age. Different laboratories and diverse techniques were used to prepare libraries and sequence TCR repertoires, to increase sequencing depth and limit assay-specific biases. For each donor, CD4 naive and CD4 memory were each run on three plates, CD8 naive on two plates, and CD8 memory on one plate. Per donor, leukapheresis produced somewhere between about 0.9 and 9 billion PBMCs. The study deeply sequenced blood TCR repertoires of about 5 healthy adults to estimate repertoire size and the extent of clonotype sharing between individuals. Broad study findings and their caveats: Naive subsets generally had larger estimated clonotype richness than memory subsets. The small number of donors limited the genetic and exposure-history diversity represented. Pairwise subsampling indicated that sequencing depth was expected to affect the degree of clonotype sharing among donors. Sampling was limited to blood, and TCR repertoires in tissue likely differ from TCR repertoires in blood. When a handful of donors were compared, the shared fraction of clonotypes was 5% to 6.5% for naive CD4, over 3% for naive CD8, about 2.4% for memory CD4, and about 0.36% for memory CD8. Compared with non-shared clonotypes, the clonotypes found in all four sorted-subset donors had higher generation probabilities. Even with the large sequencing depth, rarefaction of the sorted-subset datasets indicated that sequencing was incomplete.

Using the deep immunoSEQ assay, multiplex PCR amplified TCR CDR3 regions from genomic DNA. Extracted genomic DNA from each cell subset was spread evenly across all wells of several immunoSEQ 96-well plates, with each plate serving as a replicate. Each replicate PCR for sorted subsets received 200 ng genomic DNA, equal to about 30,000 T cell genomes. Purified libraries were quantified with a Qubit 3.0 fluorometer, sized on a Bioanalyzer 2100, and re-quantified with the KAPA Library Quantification kit. Every immunoSEQ 96-well plate was sequenced on a separate single-read 150-cycle Illumina NextSeq 550 flow cell. The published analysis was carried out like this. Because only junctional sequences without quality scores were contained in the immunoSEQ output, filtering matching that applied to full-length reads could not be performed. To assign V/J genes and CDR3, sequences were annotated against IMGT germline references using PyIR, a Python wrapper for IgBLAST v1.9. Reads were filtered out if the reads had weak V/J assignments (E-value above 1e-6), no CDR3, stop codons, out-of-frame junctions, or ambiguous translated residues. V3J clonotypes were defined as sequences sharing an identical inferred V gene, J gene, and CDR3 amino acid sequence. The percentage overlap between two repertoires was calculated by dividing the number of shared unique clonotypes by the size of the smaller repertoire. Three approaches were used to assess repertoire richness: RTK rarefaction, the Chao1 estimator, and Recon v2.1 estimates of unobserved clonotypes. For all TCRbeta clonotypes obtained by the gDNA method from several donors, generation probabilities were computed with OLGA. Entries here come from immuneACCESS through TCRdb and include only in-frame sequences with V and J called. Some clones fail to appear in such tables; in the studies checked, an unresolved V gene covers under half of the shortfall, and the cause of the remainder is unknown. That table is the source of V, J and clone size, and D and trimming were worked out from the DNA. Present in this sample are approximately 1.4 million clones, about 98% of which were seen just once. Roughly 0.42% of the sample is held by the ten biggest clonotypes.

Its CDR3 holds 15 amino acids, cysteine through phenylalanine. The retained sequence is limited to the CDR3, 45 bases, with the frame set at the first base. V gives up 0 bases and J gives up 1 base, and the segment between their germline ends measures 8 bases. This receptor was obtained from a young man in good health. Input material: naive CD4+ T cells sorted from blood. This specimen's cell subset or site label, interpreted: CD45RA+ positively selected. The rearranged segments are TRBV5-3 and TRBJ2-1, with the D call tentatively TRBD1 or TRBD2, each fitting 5 bases. TRBV5-3 is sorted into the ORF group, with uncertain function. CDR3 loop: CARSLGGASYNEQFF. The DNA sequence is TGTGCCAGAAGCTTGGGAGGGGCATCCTACAATGAGCAGTTCTTC.